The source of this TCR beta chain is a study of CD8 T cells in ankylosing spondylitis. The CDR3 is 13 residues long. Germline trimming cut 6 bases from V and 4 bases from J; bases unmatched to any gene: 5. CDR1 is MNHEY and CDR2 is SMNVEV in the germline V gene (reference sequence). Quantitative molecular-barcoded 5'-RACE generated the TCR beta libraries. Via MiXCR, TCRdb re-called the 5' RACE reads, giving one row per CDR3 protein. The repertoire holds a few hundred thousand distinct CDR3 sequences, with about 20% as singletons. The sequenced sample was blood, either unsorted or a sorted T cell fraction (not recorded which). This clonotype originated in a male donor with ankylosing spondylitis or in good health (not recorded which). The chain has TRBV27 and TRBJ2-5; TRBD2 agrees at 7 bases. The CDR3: CASSGGILETQYF. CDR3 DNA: TGTGCCAGCAGCGGGGGGATACTAGAGACCCAGTACTTC.